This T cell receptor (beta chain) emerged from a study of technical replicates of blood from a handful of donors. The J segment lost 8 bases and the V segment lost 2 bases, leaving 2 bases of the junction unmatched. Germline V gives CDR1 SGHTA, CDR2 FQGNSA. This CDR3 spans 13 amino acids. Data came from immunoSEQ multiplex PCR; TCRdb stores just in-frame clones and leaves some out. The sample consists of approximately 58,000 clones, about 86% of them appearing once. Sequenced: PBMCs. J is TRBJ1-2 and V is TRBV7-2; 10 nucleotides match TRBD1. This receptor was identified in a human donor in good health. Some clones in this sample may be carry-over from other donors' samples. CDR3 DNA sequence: TGTGCCAGCAGCTTAATGACAGGGGGCGGCTACACCTTC. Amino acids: CASSLMTGGGYTF. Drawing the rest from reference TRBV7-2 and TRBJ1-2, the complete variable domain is GAGVSQSPSNKVTEKGKDVELRCDPISGHTALYWYRQSLGQGLEFLIYFQGNSAPDKSGLPSDRFSAERTGGSVSTLTIQRTQQEDSAVYLCASSLMTGGGYTFGSGTRLTVV.